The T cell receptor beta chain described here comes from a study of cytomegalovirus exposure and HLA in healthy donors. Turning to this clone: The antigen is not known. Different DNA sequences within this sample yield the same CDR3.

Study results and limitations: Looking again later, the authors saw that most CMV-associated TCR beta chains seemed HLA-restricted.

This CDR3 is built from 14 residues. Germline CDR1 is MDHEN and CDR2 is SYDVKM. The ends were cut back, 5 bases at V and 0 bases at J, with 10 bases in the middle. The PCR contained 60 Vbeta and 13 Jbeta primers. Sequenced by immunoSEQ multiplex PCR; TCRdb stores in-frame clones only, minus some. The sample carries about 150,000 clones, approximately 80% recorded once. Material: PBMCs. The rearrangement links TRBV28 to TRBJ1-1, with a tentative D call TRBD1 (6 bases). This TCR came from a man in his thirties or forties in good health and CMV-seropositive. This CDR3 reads CASSLQGLNTEAFF. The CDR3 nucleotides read TGTGCCAGCAGTCTACAGGGTTTGAACACTGAAGCTTTCTTT. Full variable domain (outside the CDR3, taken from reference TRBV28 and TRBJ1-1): DVKVTQSSRYLVKRTGEKVFLECVQDMDHENMFWYRQDPGLGLRLIYFSYDVKMKEKGDIPEGYSVSREKKERFSLILESASTNQTSMYLCASSLQGLNTEAFFGQGTRLTVV.